This entry lists 7 T cell receptor beta chains sequenced from one sample in a study of CD8+ T cells in alopecia areata (dated by TCRdb to 2016 to 2019). The time point label here, explained by the study, means: about 4 weeks on oral tofacitinib. The sample's treatment or condition label is to be understood as: oral pan-JAK inhibitor, 5-10 mg twice daily. Libraries were constructed by the immunoSEQ multiplex PCR assay. RNA was extracted from all samples and reverse transcribed into cDNA, which served as template for TCR sequencing. Here the immuneACCESS table is served through TCRdb, limited to in-frame sequences with V and J called. Missing clones are a known gap in these copies; in checked studies unresolved V genes cover under half, and the rest lacks a known reason. This sample holds about 74,000 clones; 29% were observed only once. The top ten clonotypes cover around 14% of the sample. The sequencing used CD8+ T cells sorted from blood, collected at week 4, from a patient treated with tofacitinib. These receptors were taken from a human donor with alopecia areata.

The J gene is TRBJ2-4, the V gene TRBV29-1, with D maybe TRBD1 (6 bases). Trimming removed 0 bases at V and 10 bases at J, with 19 bases between. Germline V gene lookup returns CDR1 SQVTM and CDR2 ANQGSEA. The CDR3 totals 15 residues. The CDR3 loop is CSVEEDRTKSYIQYF. CDR3 DNA: TGCAGCGTTGAAGAGGACAGAACTAAGTCTTATATTCAGTACTTC.

The chain uses TRBV29-1 and TRBJ2-7, with 8 bases that match TRBD1. From germline, CDR1 is SQVTM and CDR2 ANQGSEA. CDR3 size: 11 residues. V lost 5 bases, J lost 6 bases, and 3 bases stayed unmatched. CDR3 nucleotide sequence: TGCAGCGTTCGGACAGGGCCCGAGCAGTACTTC. This translates into CSVRTGPEQYF.

Ten or more counts support this clone. The J gene is TRBJ2-2, the V gene TRBV4-3; 11 bases match TRBD1. J lost 4 bases, V lost 8 bases, and 9 bases had no gene match. The CDR3 consists of 16 residues. Per germline, CDR1 LGHNA and CDR2 YSLEER. The CDR3 DNA sequence: TGCGCCAGCCACCCCCTAGGGACAGGGGGCACCGGGGAGCTGTTTTTT. Amino acids: CASHPLGTGGTGELFF.

This chain links TRBV2 with TRBJ1-1; 8 nucleotides line up with TRBD1. CDR1 SNHLY and CDR2 FYNNEI come from the germline V gene. V lost 7 bases and J lost 0; bases outside the gene matches: 4. The CDR3 loop spans 14 amino acids. The CDR3 reads CASTGQVLNTEAFF. The CDR3 region has the DNA TGTGCCAGCACGGGACAGGTCCTGAACACTGAAGCTTTCTTT.

This chain uses TRBV15 with TRBJ2-1, with 9 bases aligning to TRBD2. The CDR3 consists of 17 residues. V was clipped by 0 bases and J by 4 bases; unmatched bases: 7. Germline lookup yields CDR1 LNHNV and CDR2 YYDKDF (reference sequence). The CDR3 sequence is CATSRDWGAGGYNEQFF. As DNA, the CDR3 is TGTGCCACCAGCAGAGATTGGGGTGCGGGAGGGTACAATGAGCAGTTCTTC.

This clone was detected a few times. The chain uses TRBV7-9 and TRBJ2-3, with 8 bases lining up with TRBD2. Germline CDR1 reads SEHNR; CDR2 reads FQNEAQ (reference sequence). CDR3 length equals 16 residues. J lost 2 bases, V lost 5 bases, and 9 bases had no gene match. CDR3 DNA sequence: TGTGCCAGCAGCCACAGACTAGCGACAAACACAGATACGCAGTATTTT. Translation: CASSHRLATNTDTQYF. The entire variable domain, with the rest obtained from reference TRBV7-9 and TRBJ2-3, is as follows: DTGVSQNPRHKITKRGQNVTFRCDPISEHNRLYWYRQTLGQGPEFLTYFQNEAQLEKSRLLSDRFSAERPKGSFSTLEIQRTEQGDSAMYLCASSHRLATNTDTQYFGPGTRLTVL.

This clone showed up just a few times. The chain couples TRBV25-1 to TRBJ2-1; D may be TRBD1 (5 bases). CDR3 length: 12 amino acids. Trimming left V 4 bases short and J 10 bases short, with 11 bases between. In germline, CDR1 is MGHDK, CDR2 SYGVNS. CDR3 sequence reads: CASSAQGAEQFF. Here the CDR3 DNA reads TGTGCCAGCAGTGCGCAAGGGGCGGAGCAGTTCTTC.